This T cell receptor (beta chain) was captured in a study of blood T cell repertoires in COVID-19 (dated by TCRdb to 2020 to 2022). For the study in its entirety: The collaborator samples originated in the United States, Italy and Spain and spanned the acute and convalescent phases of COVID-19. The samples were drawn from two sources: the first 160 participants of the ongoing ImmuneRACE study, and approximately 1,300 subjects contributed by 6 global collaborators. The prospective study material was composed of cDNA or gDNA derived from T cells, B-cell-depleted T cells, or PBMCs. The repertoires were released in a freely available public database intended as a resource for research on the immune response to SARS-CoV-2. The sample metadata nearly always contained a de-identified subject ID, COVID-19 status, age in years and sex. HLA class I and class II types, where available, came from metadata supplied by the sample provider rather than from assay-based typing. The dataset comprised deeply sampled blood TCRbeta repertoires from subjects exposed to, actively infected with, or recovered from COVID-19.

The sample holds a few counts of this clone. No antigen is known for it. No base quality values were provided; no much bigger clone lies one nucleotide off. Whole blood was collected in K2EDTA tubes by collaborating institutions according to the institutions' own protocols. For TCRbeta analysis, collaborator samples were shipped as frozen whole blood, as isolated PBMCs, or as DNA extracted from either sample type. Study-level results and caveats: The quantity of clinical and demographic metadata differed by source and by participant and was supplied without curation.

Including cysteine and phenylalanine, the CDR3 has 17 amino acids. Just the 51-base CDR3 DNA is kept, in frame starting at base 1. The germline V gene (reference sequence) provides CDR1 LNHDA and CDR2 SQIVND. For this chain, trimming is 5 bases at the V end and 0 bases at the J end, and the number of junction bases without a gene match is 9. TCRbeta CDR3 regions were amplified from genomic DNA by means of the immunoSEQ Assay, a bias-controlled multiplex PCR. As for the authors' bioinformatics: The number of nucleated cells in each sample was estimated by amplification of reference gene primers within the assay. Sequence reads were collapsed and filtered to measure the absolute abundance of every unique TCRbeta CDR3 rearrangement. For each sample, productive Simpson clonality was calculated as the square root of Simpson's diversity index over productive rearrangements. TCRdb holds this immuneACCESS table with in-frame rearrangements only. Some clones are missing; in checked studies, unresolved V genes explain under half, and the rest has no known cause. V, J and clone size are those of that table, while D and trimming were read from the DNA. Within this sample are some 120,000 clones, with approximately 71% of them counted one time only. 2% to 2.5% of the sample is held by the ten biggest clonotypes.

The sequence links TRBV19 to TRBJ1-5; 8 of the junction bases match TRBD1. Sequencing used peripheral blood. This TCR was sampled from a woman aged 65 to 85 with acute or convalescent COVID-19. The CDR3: CASSFLQGGYSNQPQHF. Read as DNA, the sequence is TGTGCCAGTAGTTTCCTACAGGGGGGGTATAGCAATCAGCCCCAGCATTTT.